This T cell receptor beta chain was identified in a study of blood T cell repertoires in COVID-19. On the study more broadly: From the United States, Italy and Spain came samples of acute and convalescent COVID-19. Sample material is recorded as cDNA or gDNA derived from T cells, B-cell-depleted T cells, or PBMCs.

Germline loops: CDR1 KGHSH, CDR2 LQKENI. J gave up 0 bases and V 5 bases, and 6 bases lay outside the gene matches. This CDR3 is 17 amino acids long. In the study's own analysis: Reference gene primer amplification gave nucleated cell count estimates. Data came from immunoSEQ multiplex PCR; TCRdb stores just in-frame clones and leaves some out. V, J and clone size were drawn from that table, and D and trimming were deduced from the DNA. The sample lists 65,000 to 95,000 clones, approximately 90% occurring once. The chain couples TRBV18 to TRBJ1-3, with 11 bases matching TRBD1. The TCR comes from a man aged 45-65 years with active COVID-19. The sample taken for sequencing was peripheral blood. The CDR3 coding sequence is TGTGCCAGCTCAACTCGGACAGGGGGCATCTCTGGAAACACCATATATTTT. Its translation is CASSTRTGGISGNTIYF.